This paragraph reports one TCR beta chain. Its antigen remains unidentified. Base qualities are not recorded, but no much larger clone differs from it by a single base. This sample is drawn from a study of blood T cell repertoires in COVID-19 (dated by TCRdb to the early 2020s). About the full investigation: Samples covering the acute and convalescent phases of COVID-19 were provided by collaborators in the United States, Italy and Spain. Deeply sampled blood TCRbeta repertoires from subjects exposed to, actively infected with, or recovered from COVID-19 were included in the dataset. The samples were drawn from the first 160 participants of the ongoing ImmuneRACE study and from under 1,500 subjects provided by 6 global collaborators. The prospective study material was composed of cDNA or gDNA derived from T cells, B-cell-depleted T cells, or PBMCs. Nearly every sample came with metadata listing a de-identified subject ID, COVID-19 status, age in years and sex. Where available, HLA class I and class II types were taken from metadata supplied by the sample provider and were not determined by assay-based typing. A freely available public database, intended as a resource for researchers studying the immune response to SARS-CoV-2, is where the repertoires were released. Here is what the overall study found, with its caveats: The amount of clinical and demographic metadata varied by source and participant and was provided uncurated.

Each collaborating institution followed its own protocols to collect whole blood in K2EDTA tubes. Collaborator samples were shipped for TCRbeta analysis as frozen whole blood, isolated PBMCs, or DNA extracted from either sample type. TCRbeta CDR3 regions were amplified from genomic DNA by means of the immunoSEQ Assay, a bias-controlled multiplex PCR. Per the authors' processing: The number of nucleated cells in each sample was estimated from the amplification of reference gene primers within the assay. To quantify the absolute abundance of each unique TCRbeta CDR3 rearrangement, sequence reads were collapsed and filtered. For each sample, productive Simpson clonality was calculated as the square root of Simpson's diversity index across productive rearrangements. TCRdb's version of the immuneACCESS table is confined to in-frame rearrangements and falls short of the full clone set. An unresolved V gene accounts for under half of the shortfall where checked; the remainder is of unknown origin. The V and J calls and clone size are taken from that table; D and trimming were inferred from the DNA. The table for this sample lists roughly 50,000 clones; roughly 90% of them were counted only once. Jointly, the top ten make up about a fifth of the sample.

From cysteine to phenylalanine, the CDR3 is 12 amino acids long. Only CDR3 DNA is held: 36 bases, read in frame from base 1. V is reduced by 6 bases and J by 7 bases, leaving a spacing of 12 bases between them. The chain is made from TRBV12-3 or TRBV12-4 and TRBJ1-1, with TRBD1 tentatively as D gene (6 bases match). The sequence was collected from a human donor in a cohort sampled during active COVID-19. Material: peripheral blood. The DNA sequence follows: TGTGCCAGCAGACCCTACAGGGATGAAGCTTTCTTT. Its translation is CASRPYRDEAFF.